This TCR beta chain was obtained from a study of T-cell reconstitution after alpha-beta-depleted transplantation in children. Findings and limits, study-wide: Expanded graft clones, several hundred of them, were reportedly the source of alpha-beta T cells about two months after transplant. One year post-transplant, T-cell counts and diversity were largely derived from T cells produced anew.

CDR3 length: 13 residues. V was clipped by 3 bases and J by 1 base, with 6 bases between them. Germline V gene lookup returns CDR1 WNHNN and CDR2 SYGVQD (reference sequence). Of note for this clonotype: Its antigen is as yet unknown.

Preparation of the TCRbeta library was carried out with unique molecular identifiers. TCRdb re-derived calls from the PCR reads in MiXCR, one entry per CDR3 protein. The profile shows about 540,000 distinct CDR3 sequences, 20% to 30% of them singletons. The sequence came from a boy in the first two years of life with Wiskott-Aldrich syndrome, due to receive a stem cell transplant. Sequencing used PBMCs, obtained before TCRalphabeta/CD19-depleted stem cell transplant. The chain is built from TRBV10-1 and TRBJ2-5; the D is unclear. The CDR3, as DNA: TGCGCCAGCAGTGATAGGATCCAAGAGACCCAGTACTTC. Translating gives CASSDRIQETQYF.